Listed here are 26 T cell receptor beta chains from one sample, sequenced in a study of blood T cells in healthy people across ages. A sample-barcoded 5' primer and a J-beta primer mix were used in a second PCR of roughly 7 to 11 cycles. Via MiXCR, TCRdb re-called the 5' RACE reads, giving one row per CDR3 protein. The table lists about a million distinct CDR3 sequences, roughly 51% of them singletons. What was sequenced was blood. These receptors were obtained from a woman in her fifties or sixties in good health.

In its sample, this clonotype was seen once. The gene calls are TRBV18 and TRBJ2-5; tentative D call: TRBD2 (6 bases). The CDR3 is 16 residues long. The V end lost 4 bases, the J end lost 1 base, and 16 bases lay between the germline ends. The germline V gene has CDR1 KGHSH and CDR2 LQKENI. The CDR3 region has the DNA TGTGCCAGCTCACGTACCGGGACCGGGGGCCAAGAGACCCAGTACTTC. It translates to CASSRTGTGGQETQYF.

CDR3 residues: CSVVRQGARYGYTF. The CDR3 bases are TGCAGCGTTGTAAGGCAGGGGGCGCGCTATGGCTACACCTTC. This rearrangement joins TRBV29-1 to TRBJ1-2, with TRBD1 identical over 8 bases. Losses at the gene ends were 4 bases for V and 4 bases for J; bases not matched to a gene: 8. Germline CDR1 reads SQVTM; CDR2 reads ANQGSEA. This CDR3 has 14 amino acids.

To note about this clonotype: With a much larger clone just one base away, this may be a read error. The chain recombines TRBV5-1 with TRBJ2-7; possibly TRBD1 for D (5 bases). Germline assignment: CDR1 SGHRS and CDR2 YFSETQ. The CDR3 runs to 15 residues. V dropped 3 bases and J dropped 5 bases, with 18 bases sitting between them. The CDR3 sequence: CASSWVGQKRNEQYF. Here the CDR3 DNA reads TGCGCCAGCAGCTGGGTTGGACAAAAGAGGAACGAGCAGTACTTC.

This chain uses TRBV20-1 with TRBJ2-2; 14 nucleotides line up with TRBD2. CDR3 size: 16 residues. The V gene end was trimmed by 5 bases and the J gene end by 8 bases; junction bases not matched to a gene: 10. Germline values: CDR1 DFQATT, CDR2 SNEGSKA (reference sequence). The CDR3 DNA follows: TGCAGTGCTGGACACCCCGGGACTAGCGGGAGAGGGGAGCTGTTTTTT. This gives the protein CSAGHPGTSGRGELFF.

The chain carries TRBV12-3 or TRBV12-4 and TRBJ2-2, with 7 bases identical to TRBD1. There are 14 residues in the CDR3. Trimming took 5 bases from V and 4 from J; bases not matched to a gene: 4. The CDR3 nucleotides read TGTGCCAGCAGTACAGGGGCGTCCACCGGGGAGCTGTTTTTT. Residues: CASSTGASTGELFF.

The CDR3 bases are TGCAGTGCTAGAGATCGGTTGGCGGGGAGCACAGATACGCAGTATTTT. Its protein is CSARDRLAGSTDTQYF. The rearrangement uses TRBV20-1 and TRBJ2-3, with D possibly being TRBD2 (6 bases). Looked up from germline, CDR1 is DFQATT and CDR2 is SNEGSKA (reference sequence). The V end lost 0 bases, the J end lost 0 bases, and 13 bases lay between the germline ends. This CDR3 spans 16 amino acids.

The CDR3 spells CSASRGGSDTEAFF. DNA for the CDR3: TGCAGTGCTAGTCGGGGAGGTTCGGACACTGAAGCTTTCTTT. V gene TRBV20-1 combines with J gene TRBJ1-1; no definite D call. This CDR3 region has 14 residues. Germline V gene data show CDR1 as DFQATT and CDR2 as SNEGSKA (reference sequence). Between the trimmed V and J ends, which lost 3 bases and 3 bases, there was a span of 14 bases.

The V call is TRBV25-1, the J call TRBJ2-7; 15 bases align to TRBD2. The CDR3 spans 14 residues. The ends lost 6 bases at V and 6 bases at J; junction bases unmatched: 3. Germline V gives CDR1 MGHDK, CDR2 SYGVNS. This CDR3 reads CASRGTSGRTEQYF. The CDR3 nucleotides are TGTGCCAGCAGGGGGACTAGCGGGAGGACCGAGCAGTACTTC.

The V and J genes are TRBV7-2 and TRBJ2-5, with D unresolved. Trimming pared 8 bases from V and 4 bases from J, leaving 23 bases between. The CDR3 sequence is 16 residues long. CDR1 and CDR2 (germline): SGHTA, FQGNSA. CDR3 coding DNA: TGTACCAGCTCGACTGGGTCGTACGTTATCGGAGAGACCCAGTACTTC. Amino acid sequence: CTSSTGSYVIGETQYF.

In its sample, this clonotype was seen once. V is TRBV4-3 and J is TRBJ2-5, with 11 bases aligning to TRBD2. Looked up from germline, CDR1 is LGHNA and CDR2 is YSLEER. The CDR3 consists of 17 residues. After removal of 5 bases from V and 5 bases from J, the junction contained 13 bases not matched to a gene. The CDR3 bases are TGCGCCAGCAGCTTGGTTATGCTAGCGGGAGGTCTGGAGACCCAGTACTTC. This gives the protein CASSLVMLAGGLETQYF.

A word on this clonotype: A read error may account for a junction end that differs from germline. The chain has TRBV5-6 and TRBJ2-7, with 12 bases lining up with TRBD2. The CDR3 sequence is 17 residues long. Looked up from germline, CDR1 is SGHDT and CDR2 is YYEEEE. CDR3 residues: CACSHGLAGPESYEQYF. In nucleotides, the CDR3 is TGTGCCTGCAGTCATGGACTAGCGGGACCAGAAAGCTACGAGCAGTACTTC.

V and J are TRBV6-5 and TRBJ2-5, with 8 bases matching TRBD2. Germline CDR1 reads MNHEY; CDR2 reads SVGAGI. V dropped 5 bases and J dropped 2; count of bases not matched to a gene: 7. This CDR3 has 15 residues. The CDR3 nucleotides read TGTGCCAGCAGTAAAACTAGCGGAACACAAGAGACCCAGTACTTC. Translating gives CASSKTSGTQETQYF.

Only one count was recorded for this clonotype. The V gene is TRBV20-1, the J gene TRBJ2-7; 7 bases align to TRBD2. CDR3 length equals 15 residues. The germline CDR1 and CDR2 sequences are DFQATT and SNEGSKA (reference sequence). After removal of 3 bases from V and 0 bases from J, the junction contained 8 bases not matched to a gene. CDR3 in amino acids: CSASRAGAYSYEQYF. CDR3 bases: TGCAGTGCTAGTCGGGCGGGAGCCTACTCCTACGAGCAGTACTTC.

This clonotype came up many times. J is TRBJ2-1 and V is TRBV7-9; D is uncertain. Per the germline V gene, CDR1 is SEHNR and CDR2 is FQNEAQ (reference sequence). The germline V and J ends were trimmed by 5 bases and 3 bases, with 8 bases remaining between them. The CDR3 has 13 residues. CDR3 DNA sequence: TGTGCCAGCAGCCCGCGTAACTACAATGAGCAGTTCTTC. This encodes CASSPRNYNEQFF.

V gene TRBV20-1 combines with J gene TRBJ2-5; 9 bases agree with TRBD2. V lost 3 bases, J lost 0 bases, and 8 bases stayed unmatched. In germline, CDR1 is DFQATT, CDR2 SNEGSKA (reference sequence). The CDR3 totals 16 residues. CDR3 loop: CSARGLAGGYQETQYF. CDR3 nucleotides: TGCAGTGCTAGGGGACTGGCGGGAGGGTACCAAGAGACCCAGTACTTC.

This chain links TRBV3-1 with TRBJ2-7; the match to TRBD2 covers 8 bases. The length of the CDR3 is 15 residues. V dropped 1 base and J dropped 7; count of bases not matched to a gene: 9. Germline CDR1 reads LGHDT; CDR2 reads YNNKEL (reference sequence). DNA for the CDR3: TGTGCCAGCAGCCAAGGGATTAGCGGGAATCAGGAGCAGTACTTC. It specifies CASSQGISGNQEQYF.

The CDR3 DNA is TGTGCCACCGGCGGCCCAGGGTTTCGTTCCTACGAGCAGTACTTC. Protein product: CATGGPGFRSYEQYF. The chain couples TRBV28 to TRBJ2-7; possibly TRBD1 for D (5 bases). This CDR3 contains 15 residues. Germline CDR1 reads MDHEN; CDR2 reads SYDVKM. V shed 10 bases and J shed 1 base, with 20 bases lying between them. The variable domain in full, with the rest retrieved from reference TRBV28 and TRBJ2-7, is DVKVTQSSRYLVKRTGEKVFLECVQDMDHENMFWYRQDPGLGLRLIYFSYDVKMKEKGDIPEGYSVSREKKERFSLILESASTNQTSMYLCATGGPGFRSYEQYFGPGTRLTVT.

This clonotype was observed a few times. This chain uses TRBV20-1 with TRBJ2-1; D might be TRBD2 (6 bases). The V gene lost 6 bases and the J gene lost 6 bases, with 15 bases spanning the gap. The CDR3 is 13 amino acids. CDR1 is DFQATT, CDR2 SNEGSKA, per germline (reference sequence). The CDR3 DNA reads as TGCAGTGCGCATACCTTAGCGGTCAATGAGCAGTTCTTC. Encoded protein: CSAHTLAVNEQFF.

The chain joins TRBV12-3 or TRBV12-4 to TRBJ2-7, with 9 nucleotides matching TRBD1. This CDR3 region has 15 residues. Germline trimming cut 6 bases from V and 3 bases from J; bases unmatched to any gene: 9. CDR3 sequence reads: CASSNPGQGLYEQYF. DNA of the CDR3: TGTGCCAGCAGCAACCCGGGACAGGGACTCTACGAGCAGTACTTC.

V gene TRBV4-2 combines with J gene TRBJ2-3; 12 positions agree with TRBD1. Germline values: CDR1 LGHNA, CDR2 YNFKEQ. This CDR3 contains 16 residues. Losses at the gene ends were 1 base for V and 2 bases for J; bases not matched to a gene: 1. The CDR3 nucleotides are TGTGCCAGCAGCCAAGGGGACAGGGGGCTCACAGATACGCAGTATTTT. This encodes CASSQGDRGLTDTQYF.

J is TRBJ1-1 and V is TRBV20-1; 8 bases align to TRBD1. The CDR3 loop spans 14 amino acids. With V trimmed by 5 bases and J by 3 bases, 8 bases remained unmatched. From germline, CDR1 is DFQATT and CDR2 SNEGSKA (reference sequence). The CDR3 DNA reads TGCAGTGCTCCTGACATGACAGGGGACACTGAAGCTTTCTTT. Translating it yields CSAPDMTGDTEAFF.

This clonotype was found many times. The chain is built from TRBV3-1 and TRBJ2-7; possibly TRBD2 for D (6 bases). The CDR3 is made up of 15 amino acids. Germline assignment: CDR1 LGHDT and CDR2 YNNKEL (reference sequence). V was pared by 2 bases and J by 4 bases, with 15 bases between. CDR3 in DNA: TGTGCCAGCAGCCAACTTCGGAGGGGTCAGTACGAGCAGTACTTC. Protein sequence: CASSQLRRGQYEQYF.

The gene calls are TRBV7-8 and TRBJ2-2, with D unresolved. The CDR3 has 15 amino acids. Trimming pared 1 base from V and 7 bases from J, leaving 13 bases between. Per the germline V gene, CDR1 is SGHVS and CDR2 is FQNEAQ. The CDR3 nucleotides read TGTGCCAGCAGCTTAGTAGCTCTAGTGGGCGGGGAGCTGTTTTTT. Translated: CASSLVALVGGELFF.

Comment on this clonotype: Possible read error: a much larger clone is one base away. The chain combines TRBV28 with TRBJ2-5; possible D gene TRBD1, 5 bases. The CDR3 is made up of 17 amino acids. Trimming took 5 bases from V and 11 from J, leaving 30 bases between them. CDR1 and CDR2 from the germline V gene are MDHEN and SYDVKM. The CDR3 DNA reads TGTGCCAGCAGTCCCTATGAGAGAAACAGGAGACTCAATGAGCAGTACTTC. Translating it yields CASSPYERNRRLNEQYF.

The chain has TRBV27 and TRBJ2-4, with TRBD2 identical over 8 bases. The CDR3 is 15 residues long. CDR1 and CDR2 from the germline V gene are MNHEY and SMNVEV (reference sequence). The V gene end was trimmed by 6 bases and the J gene end by 3 bases; junction bases not matched to a gene: 7. The chain's CDR3 is CASRPSTSVKNIQYF. As DNA, the CDR3 is TGTGCCAGCAGACCTTCGACTAGCGTCAAAAACATTCAGTACTTC.

A few counts support this clonotype. The CDR3 DNA reads TGTGCCACCAGTCAAGATACGGGGGCCAAAAACATTCAGTACTTC. It is translated as CATSQDTGAKNIQYF. V usage is TRBV24-1 and J usage is TRBJ2-4; possibly TRBD2 for D (5 bases). Trimming cost V 6 bases and J 1 base, with 12 bases left between them. Germline CDR1 KGHDR, CDR2 SFDVKD. CDR3 size: 15 residues.